These 20 T cell receptor beta chains came from one sample sequenced in a study of beta chain features in type 1 diabetes. The isolated RNA, all of it, was reverse transcribed, so expressed TCRB transcripts were what got sequenced. Profiled with immunoSEQ multiplex PCR; TCRdb holds only in-frame clones, not every one. This table has around 250,000 clones, 25% to 35% appearing once. Sequencing was carried out using central memory CD4+ T cells from blood. Receptors were obtained from a man aged 25-45 years in good health.

This clone appeared a few times. V gene TRBV2 combines with J gene TRBJ2-6; D remains unclear. V shed 4 bases and J shed 4 bases, with 11 bases lying between them. This CDR3 spans 15 amino acids. CDR1 and CDR2 from the germline V gene are SNHLY and FYNNEI. The CDR3 spells CASSVYSTGANVLTF. The DNA for the CDR3 is TGTGCCAGCAGTGTTTATAGCACCGGGGCCAACGTCCTGACTTTC.

This clone was detected only a few times. The chain is built from TRBV7-2 and TRBJ2-7; the D gene is possibly TRBD1 (6 bases). Trimming took 5 bases from V and 4 from J, leaving 15 bases between them. The CDR3 is 14 residues long. CDR1 SGHTA and CDR2 FQGNSA come from the germline V gene. The CDR3: CASSKELQGYEQYF. The CDR3 DNA sequence: TGTGCCAGCAGCAAGGAGTTACAGGGATACGAGCAGTACTTC.

This clone was observed a handful of times. The same CDR3 can be traced to other DNA sequences in this sample. V usage is TRBV2 and J usage is TRBJ2-1, with D maybe TRBD2 (5 bases). Trimming took off 3 bases at V and 0 bases at J, with 9 bases between the two ends. Per germline, CDR1 SNHLY and CDR2 FYNNEI. The CDR3 covers 15 residues. This CDR3 reads CASSEAGSSYNEQFF. CDR3 nucleotides: TGTGCCAGCAGTGAGGCGGGTAGCTCCTACAATGAGCAGTTCTTC.

This clone turned up a few times. The genes are TRBV29-1 and TRBJ2-3; D ambiguous. From germline, CDR1 is SQVTM and CDR2 ANQGSEA. V lost 7 bases to trimming and J lost 2 bases, with 10 bases between them. There are 12 residues in the CDR3. As DNA, the CDR3 is TGCAGCGGACAACACCTCACAGATACGCAGTATTTT. Amino acids: CSGQHLTDTQYF.

In its sample, this clone was seen a few times. The germline gene is not matched at one end of the junction; a read error may be the cause. The CDR3 DNA is TGTGCCAGCCTAGGGGCAGGAGGCTACGATGAGCAGTTCTTC. Translation gives CASLGAGGYDEQFF. V usage is TRBV6-5 and J usage is TRBJ2-1, with D tentatively TRBD1 or TRBD2 (5 bases each). Germline CDR1 reads MNHEY; CDR2 reads SVGAGI. The CDR3 has 14 amino acids.

CDR3 loop: CSVTTGTAGELFF. CDR3 in DNA: TGCAGCGTTACAACAGGGACAGCCGGGGAGCTGTTTTTT. The rearrangement links TRBV29-1 to TRBJ2-2; TRBD1 matches at 7 bases. Germline loops: CDR1 SQVTM, CDR2 ANQGSEA. V lost 5 bases, J lost 6 bases, and 6 bases stayed unmatched. This CDR3 has 13 amino acids.

The J gene is TRBJ2-2, the V gene TRBV9, with TRBD2 as a possible D gene (5 bases). CDR3 length: 15 amino acids. Germline lookup yields CDR1 SGDLS and CDR2 YYNGEE. V lost 0 bases and J lost 4, with 10 bases in between. This chain's CDR3 is CASSVGPAGTGELFF. The CDR3, as DNA: TGTGCCAGCAGCGTAGGTCCCGCGGGCACCGGGGAGCTGTTTTTT.

The rearrangement joins TRBV18 to TRBJ2-5; D not resolved. Germline V gene sequence: CDR1 KGHSH, CDR2 LQKENI. The V end lost 0 bases, the J end lost 5 bases, and 13 bases lay between the germline ends. This CDR3 spans 15 amino acids. The CDR3, as DNA: TGTGCCAGCTCACCACCGTCACAGATGGGTGAGACCCAGTACTTC. As protein: CASSPPSQMGETQYF.

The V call is TRBV4-3, the J call TRBJ2-1; 12 nucleotides agree with TRBD2. J lost 9 bases, V lost 1 base, and 1 base had no gene match. CDR3 length equals 14 residues. Germline loops: CDR1 LGHNA, CDR2 YSLEER. This CDR3 reads CASSQGTSGIEQFF. The CDR3 bases are TGCGCCAGCAGCCAAGGGACTAGCGGGATTGAGCAGTTCTTC.

V is TRBV30 and J is TRBJ2-1, with a tentative D call TRBD1 (5 bases). Germline values: CDR1 GTSNPN, CDR2 SVGIG (reference sequence). The CDR3 is 14 amino acids. Trimming stripped 1 base from V and 0 bases from J, with 7 bases between. Here the CDR3 DNA reads TGTGCCTGGAGTGCAGGGTACTCCTACAATGAGCAGTTCTTC. Amino acids: CAWSAGYSYNEQFF.

This rearrangement joins TRBV28 to TRBJ2-6; no reliable D call. Between the trimmed V and J ends, which lost 6 bases and 0 bases, there was a span of 3 bases. This CDR3 region has 13 residues. Germline V gene sequence: CDR1 MDHEN, CDR2 SYDVKM. CDR3: CASSGSGANVLTF. In DNA form, the CDR3 reads TGTGCCAGCAGCGGCTCTGGGGCCAACGTCCTGACTTTC.

Remarks on this clone: This same CDR3 is encoded by further DNA sequences in the sample. This chain joins TRBV27 and TRBJ2-7, with 15 bases lining up with TRBD2. Germline CDR1 is MNHEY and CDR2 is SMNVEV (reference sequence). The CDR3 is 14 residues long. The trim removed 5 bases at V and 7 bases at J, leaving 3 bases unmatched. The CDR3 DNA sequence: TGTGCCAGCAGTCCCGGGACTAGCGGGAGGGAGCAGTACTTC. It codes for CASSPGTSGREQYF.

Points on this clone: Additional DNA sequences in this sample encode the identical CDR3. The chain carries TRBV30 and TRBJ2-7; the D gene could be TRBD1 or TRBD2 (5 bases each). This CDR3 has 12 amino acids. Deletions cut 2 bases from V and 4 bases from J, with 9 bases between. Germline values: CDR1 GTSNPN, CDR2 SVGIG (reference sequence). The CDR3 DNA reads TGTGCCTGGAGTATTGGGGGATACGAGCAGTACTTC. Translation gives CAWSIGGYEQYF.

The chain links TRBV19 to TRBJ1-5; D is possibly TRBD1 (5 bases). The V end lost 8 bases, the J end lost 3 bases, and 17 bases lay between the germline ends. The CDR3 is made up of 15 amino acids. Germline-derived CDR1 and CDR2 are LNHDA and SQIVND (reference sequence). The CDR3 region is CASDQVKGNNQPQHF. As DNA, the CDR3 is TGTGCCAGTGACCAGGTTAAGGGGAACAATCAGCCCCAGCATTTT.

This clone has only a few counts. The chain couples TRBV23-1 to TRBJ2-3; 8 bases map to TRBD2. TRBV23-1 is recorded as an ORF, its role being uncertain. V trimming: 5 bases; J trimming: 4 bases; junction bases outside the gene matches: 26. CDR3 length: 21 amino acids. CDR3 region: CASSEFSASGSSISLPDTQYF. DNA of the CDR3: TGCGCCAGCAGTGAGTTTTCGGCTAGCGGGTCCTCAATCTCTCTCCCAGATACGCAGTATTTT.

The chain combines TRBV7-2 with TRBJ2-2, with a possible D match to TRBD2 (7 bases). This CDR3 spans 16 amino acids. In germline, CDR1 is SGHTA, CDR2 FQGNSA. Trimming removed 6 bases from V and 1 base from J, with 15 bases in between. CDR3 nucleotides: TGTGCCAGCAGTTTACAGGGACTAAAGAACACCGGGGAGCTGTTTTTT. It yields the protein CASSLQGLKNTGELFF. The entire variable domain, with the rest obtained from reference TRBV7-2 and TRBJ2-2, is as follows: GAGVSQSPSNKVTEKGKDVELRCDPISGHTALYWYRQSLGQGLEFLIYFQGNSAPDKSGLPSDRFSAERTGGSVSTLTIQRTQQEDSAVYLCASSLQGLKNTGELFFGEGSRLTVL.

This clone has more than one count but fewer than ten. The chain carries TRBV30 and TRBJ1-6; D is uncertain. This CDR3 has 14 amino acids. Trimming left V 4 bases short and J 8 bases short, with 15 bases between. Germline CDR1 and CDR2: GTSNPN and SVGIG (reference sequence). The CDR3 reads CAWTLLGFDSPLHF. In DNA form, the CDR3 reads TGTGCCTGGACCCTCTTAGGGTTTGATTCACCCCTCCACTTT.

The genes are TRBV18 and TRBJ2-7, with D maybe TRBD1 (6 bases). CDR1 KGHSH and CDR2 LQKENI come from the germline V gene. V was shortened by 6 bases and J by 0 bases, with 15 bases between the two germline ends. The CDR3 runs to 15 residues. The CDR3 region has the DNA TGTGCCAGCTCTCTGGGACAATTGAGCTCCTACGAGCAGTACTTC. Its translation is CASSLGQLSSYEQYF.

The J gene is TRBJ2-4, the V gene TRBV5-1; D is unclear. Trimming stripped 0 bases from V and 6 bases from J, with 10 bases between. The CDR3 has 14 amino acids. Germline V gene data show CDR1 as SGHRS and CDR2 as YFSETQ. The CDR3 DNA reads as TGCGCCAGCAGCTTGGGAAGGGATGGAAACATTCAGTACTTC. The encoded protein is CASSLGRDGNIQYF.

The J gene is TRBJ2-7, the V gene TRBV5-1, with D perhaps assigned TRBD1 or TRBD2 (5 bases each). This CDR3 contains 14 residues. With 0 bases removed from V and 2 bases from J, the gap between germline ends came to 9 bases. The germline gives CDR1 SGHRS, CDR2 YFSETQ. In DNA form, the CDR3 reads TGCGCCAGCAGCTTGGCCGGGACGGCCTACGAGCAGTACTTC. Protein: CASSLAGTAYEQYF. Full variable domain (remainder filled in from reference TRBV5-1 and TRBJ2-7): KAGVTQTPRYLIKTRGQQVTLSCSPISGHRSVSWYQQTPGQGLQFLFEYFSETQRNKGNFPGRFSGRQFSNSRSEMNVSTLELGDSALYLCASSLAGTAYEQYFGPGTRLTVT.